This TCR beta chain was recovered during a study of identical twins listed by TCRdb under 2016. Looking at the study overall: The study deep-sequenced TCR alpha and beta repertoires from monozygotic twins, unrelated adults of various ages and cord blood to test whether fetal clonotypes persist. To rule out contamination, replicate twin experiments were performed at different times with different library preparation protocols.

Trimming at the junction amounts to 4 bases on V and 6 bases on J, and the germline ends lie 13 bases apart. CDR1 and CDR2, per the germline V gene (reference sequence), are DFQATT and SNEGSKA. Measured from the cysteine to the phenylalanine, the CDR3 is 13 residues long. Only the CDR3 DNA stays, 39 bases, in frame from base 1. This clonotype occurred a few times. The antigen it binds to is not known. No base-level quality is on record; no much larger clone is a single base apart. Every donor was a healthy Caucasian. The twin cohort consisted of three pairs of female monozygotic twins, all aged about 18 to 29 years. Positive isolation kits from Invitrogen were used to isolate the CD4+ and CD8+ T cell populations. Paper-wide results and their limitations: Zero-insertion analyses could be partly confounded by invariant T cells such as MAIT and iNKT, although diverse VJ usage argued against such confounding for most clonotypes. In beta out-of-frame sequences, excess twin sharing was weaker, because having fewer shared sequences lowered the signal-to-noise ratio. Out-of-frame TCR alpha sharing in monozygotic twins was systematically underestimated by recombination models, whereas sharing between unrelated individuals was in agreement with the recombination models. Because the same donors could not be followed over many years, the conclusions depended on cross-sectional statistical analysis. Abundant cord blood beta clonotypes had fewer insertions, young adult naive repertoires showed a similar but weaker trend, and memory repertoires showed no such trend. Compared with coincidental sharing between unrelated individuals, out-of-frame TCR alpha sequences shared between twins had an excess of sequences with low generation probability.

The receptor library was made with 5' RACE. Instrument used: Illumina HiSeq 2000. Template switching introduced a universal primer binding site; the final cDNA contained a unique molecular identifier, enabling accurate counting of TCR cDNA molecules. Specific primers in the conserved constant-segment region were used to synthesize first-strand cDNA for the TCR alpha and beta chains. Each cDNA library was double barcoded, with a SMART-Mk sample barcode plus Illumina barcodes, to control for contamination. Two successive PCR steps introduced TruSeq adapter sequences along with Illumina sample barcodes. The Illumina HiSeq platform was used with custom primers to sequence TCR alpha and beta cDNA libraries. As for how the authors treated the data: Raw reads were processed with MiGEC to extract unique molecular identifiers, and MiXCR was used to determine CDR3 positions. For each individual, recombination models were inferred using an EM algorithm with the repgenHMM and IGoR tools. Shared clonotype analysis was performed with the tcR package in R, normalizing sharing by the product of cloneset sizes. To study raw recombination free of thymic and clonal selection effects, out-of-frame nonproductive sequences were analyzed. TCRdb reran the public reads through fastp at Q25 and MiXCR, keeping productive beta chains. Duplicate CDR3 protein sequences are folded into a single record with the most common DNA and genes. The V and J calls and clone size come from TCRdb's table, not from the authors' own analysis. The sample table lists 400,000 to 650,000 distinct CDR3 sequences, 20% to 25% of them with a count of one. Around 0.9% of the sample is in the top ten clones.

The same sample was also studied in work on T cells expressing NK-cell markers. The second study also describes: In sorted CD3+CD56+NKG2C+, CD3+CD56+NKG2C- and CD3+CD56-NKG2C+ T-cell subsets from roughly 8 donors, TCR beta-chain repertoires were profiled. Seven of the eight sequenced donors were HCMV-seropositive and one was HCMV-seronegative. To restrict sorting to alphabetaTCR-expressing T cells, an anti-gammadeltaTCR antibody was added in several experiments. In six donors, the dominant CD3+CD56+NKG2C+ clonotypes ranked among the top 10 CD8+ clonotypes, making up about 1.0-7.5% of CD8+ T cells. Those dominant clonotypes were again the most abundant among CD3+CD56-NKG2C+ cells in a few donors, at about 28.3-65%. Whether the expanded NKG2C-expressing T cell clones were specific for HCMV antigens was left unclear. The eight sequenced donors were randomly selected healthy volunteers, three men and five women. HCMV serostatus was determined by detecting HCMV-specific IgG in serum with a commercial ELISA kit. MIGEC handled demultiplexing of the reads and grouping by UMI, while MiTCR was used to assemble and quantify clonotypes. To exclude erroneous sequences, any TCR cDNA sequence not supported by at least two reads was discarded. The tcR package was used for downstream repertoire analysis, and clonotypes were matched across fractions by CDR3 nucleotide sequence plus V segment. Antigen specificity was annotated against VDJdb with VDJmatch, allowing one amino acid substitution in CDR3.

The source is a young woman in good health. Here the chain combines TRBV20-1 and TRBJ2-1; 5 matching bases give a weak D call of TRBD1. Sample: CD4+ T cells sorted from blood. The nucleotides are TGCAGTGCTATTCCGGGTGGGGCCAATGAGCAGTTCTTC. It codes for CSAIPGGANEQFF.